The clone carrying this T cell receptor (beta chain) appeared a few times. Its antigen remains unidentified. The data were obtained in a study of beta chain features in type 1 diabetes. Findings and limits, study-wide: Across all four CD4+ subsets, people with type 1 diabetes showed modestly shorter TCRB CDR3s.

Trimming took 6 bases from V and 2 from J, leaving 14 bases between them. The CDR3 loop spans 13 amino acids. The V gene's germline CDR1 is SQVTM and CDR2 ANQGSEA. Sequenced material consisted of expressed TCRB transcripts (all of the isolated RNA was reverse transcribed). Generated by immunoSEQ multiplex PCR, the TCRdb table keeps only in-frame clones and is missing some. This sample has a few hundred thousand clones, with 10% to 15% found just once. Sequences were obtained from naive CD4+ T cells from blood. V usage is TRBV29-1 and J usage is TRBJ2-7; possibly TRBD2 for D (6 bases). This clonotype was sampled from a woman aged 18-35 years with type 1 diabetes. This CDR3 is CSVGDLGPYEQYF. The DNA of the CDR3 is TGCAGCGTCGGGGACTTAGGCCCCTACGAGCAGTACTTC.